Each of the 24 T cell receptor beta chains below was sequenced from the same sample in a study of spatial heterogeneity in lung cancer. From the 5' RACE reads, TCRdb called clonotypes with MiXCR, one entry per CDR3 protein. The repertoire holds tens of thousands of distinct CDR3 sequences, with less than 15% as singletons. Noted time point: sample taken at primary tumor resection. Sample: PBMCs, taken at surgery. These receptors came from a male donor with early-stage non-small cell lung cancer.

This clonotype turned up a few times. The chain has TRBV12-3 or TRBV12-4 and TRBJ1-1; no clear D gene. Trimming cost V 3 bases and J 1 base, with 6 bases left between them. This CDR3 comprises 13 residues. Written as DNA, the CDR3 is TGTGCCAGCAGTTTGGCTCAGAACACTGAAGCTTTCTTT. Translated: CASSLAQNTEAFF.

The rearrangement links TRBV7-9 to TRBJ2-1; 10 positions match TRBD2. V trimming: 5 bases; J trimming: 9 bases; junction bases outside the gene matches: 10. This CDR3 has 15 amino acids. Germline assignment: CDR1 SEHNR and CDR2 FQNEAQ (reference sequence). CDR3 sequence: CASSIHGLAAAEQFF. The DNA for the CDR3 is TGTGCCAGCAGCATCCACGGACTAGCGGCGGCTGAGCAGTTCTTC.

This clonotype was counted at least ten times. The rearrangement joins TRBV5-5 to TRBJ1-1; 8 positions match TRBD1. Germline V gives CDR1 SGHKS, CDR2 YYEKEE (reference sequence). J lost 4 bases, V lost 3 bases, and 8 bases had no gene match. The CDR3 is 15 residues long. CDR3 nucleotides: TGTGCCAGCAGCTCAGATACAACAGGGGGCACTGAAGCTTTCTTT. Translation: CASSSDTTGGTEAFF.

The chain couples TRBV6-5 to TRBJ1-3; D remains ambiguous. The CDR3 runs 15 residues. Germline V lookup: CDR1 MNHEY, CDR2 SVGAGI. Trimming removed 0 bases from V and 7 bases from J, with 13 bases in between. Written as DNA, the CDR3 is TGTGCCAGCAGTTACTCGGCTGCTCTGTGGAACACCATATATTTT. Its protein product is CASSYSAALWNTIYF.

This clonotype came up a few times. The rearrangement links TRBV20-1 to TRBJ2-5, with a possible D match to TRBD2 (6 bases). The CDR3 runs 15 residues. Trimming removed 5 bases from V and 10 bases from J, with 26 bases in between. The germline gives CDR1 DFQATT, CDR2 SNEGSKA (reference sequence). The CDR3 region is CSAGGRDSAWGGQYF. The CDR3 DNA sequence: TGCAGTGCTGGAGGACGGGACTCCGCGTGGGGTGGCCAGTACTTC.

The chain uses TRBV28 and TRBJ2-1; 11 nucleotides agree with TRBD1. The CDR3 covers 16 residues. Germline-derived CDR1 and CDR2 are MDHEN and SYDVKM. V lost 5 bases, J lost 4 bases, and 7 bases stayed unmatched. CDR3 sequence: CASSARGTGGYNEQFF. For the CDR3, the DNA is TGTGCCAGCAGTGCCAGAGGGACAGGGGGTTACAATGAGCAGTTCTTC.

This clonotype has only a few counts. The chain has TRBV7-8 and TRBJ1-2; D call uncertain. Germline values: CDR1 SGHVS, CDR2 FQNEAQ. CDR3 length: 14 residues. Trimming took 2 bases from V and 3 from J, leaving 10 bases between them. The CDR3 loop reads CASSLQDGYYGYTF. The CDR3, as DNA: TGTGCCAGCAGCTTACAGGACGGATACTATGGCTACACCTTC.

This clonotype turned up a few times. The genes are TRBV15 and TRBJ2-7; D not certain. The CDR3 runs 13 residues. Trimming removed 0 bases from V and 2 bases from J, with 5 bases in between. The germline V gene encodes CDR1 LNHNV and CDR2 YYDKDF (reference sequence). CDR3 region: CATSRDGPYEQYF. As DNA, the CDR3 is TGTGCCACCAGCAGAGATGGCCCCTACGAGCAGTACTTC.

This clonotype was picked up a small number of times. V and J are TRBV20-1 and TRBJ1-2; the D is unclear. The V end lost 3 bases, the J end lost 5 bases, and 7 bases lay between the germline ends. There are 11 residues in the CDR3. Germline V gene data show CDR1 as DFQATT and CDR2 as SNEGSKA (reference sequence). CDR3 nucleotide sequence: TGCAGTGCTAGCACTAGTTATGGCTACACCTTC. It yields the protein CSASTSYGYTF.

A few counts support this clonotype. V gene TRBV9 combines with J gene TRBJ2-5, with D perhaps being TRBD1 or TRBD2 (5 bases each). The CDR3 contains 13 residues. Per germline, CDR1 SGDLS and CDR2 YYNGEE. Trimming cost V 3 bases and J 4 bases, with 10 bases left between them. CDR3 DNA sequence: TGTGCCAGCAGCGCGAGAGGGGCAGAGACCCAGTACTTC. Its protein is CASSARGAETQYF.

This clonotype has a handful of counts. The chain combines TRBV12-3 or TRBV12-4 with TRBJ2-3; D might be TRBD1 (7 bases). The CDR3 has 14 residues. The V and J ends lost 8 bases and 8 bases respectively, with 20 bases between them. The CDR3 DNA reads as TGTGCCAGCCTGCGGGACAGCACATGGGGTACGCAGTATTTT. Residues: CASLRDSTWGTQYF.

The sample holds many counts of this clonotype. The rearrangement links TRBV30 to TRBJ2-5; D is unresolved. The V gene's germline CDR1 is GTSNPN and CDR2 SVGIG (reference sequence). There are 12 residues in the CDR3. V lost 5 bases and J 5 bases, leaving 12 bases between the germline ends. CDR3 bases: TGTGCCTGGGGCCTCGGTCGGGAGACCCAGTACTTC. It translates to CAWGLGRETQYF.

V and J are TRBV12-3 or TRBV12-4 and TRBJ2-7; 11 positions agree with TRBD2. CDR3 size: 15 residues. Trimming cost V 6 bases and J 4 bases; bases outside gene matches: 8. The CDR3 is CASRFETSGMYEQYF. The CDR3 DNA sequence: TGTGCCAGCAGATTCGAGACTAGCGGGATGTACGAGCAGTACTTC.

This clonotype occurred a few times. The chain employs TRBV5-6 and TRBJ1-4; D is possibly TRBD1 (5 bases). The CDR3 covers 14 residues. V lost 3 bases, J lost 11 bases, and 17 bases lay in between. The V gene's germline CDR1 is SGHDT and CDR2 YYEEEE. The CDR3 DNA reads as TGTGCCAGCAGCTCAGGGACCCAACTTATGAAACTGTTTTTT. Translated, it gives CASSSGTQLMKLFF.

This clonotype was recorded many times. The junction and the germline gene differ at one end; a read error may be behind it. The chain combines TRBV7-7 with TRBJ2-1, with TRBD1 as a possible D gene (6 bases). CDR1 is SSHAT and CDR2 is FNYEAQ in the germline V gene (reference sequence). The CDR3 spans 14 residues. CDR3: CASSTGTDYNEQFF. CDR3 DNA: TGTGCTAGCAGTACAGGGACGGACTACAATGAGCAGTTCTTC.

The rearrangement joins TRBV2 to TRBJ2-3; D is perhaps TRBD2 (5 bases). Germline V gene data show CDR1 as SNHLY and CDR2 as FYNNEI. V was pared by 0 bases and J by 4 bases, with 14 bases between. The CDR3 extends over 16 amino acids. CDR3 DNA: TGTGCCAGCAGTGAAGCAGTTCCTCCGGGATCAGATACGCAGTATTTT. Translated: CASSEAVPPGSDTQYF.

By sample fraction, this clonotype is hyperexpanded. The chain is built from TRBV9 and TRBJ2-3; 7 bases are shared with TRBD2. With V trimmed by 0 bases and J by 0 bases, 7 bases remained unmatched. Germline V gives CDR1 SGDLS, CDR2 YYNGEE. The CDR3 length is 17 residues. CDR3 amino acids: CASSVGRGLRSTDTQYF. The CDR3 DNA reads TGTGCCAGCAGCGTAGGACGGGGACTACGTAGCACAGATACGCAGTATTTT.

A few counts support this clonotype. The rearrangement uses TRBV15 and TRBJ2-6; 9 bases map to TRBD1. The CDR3 loop spans 20 amino acids. CDR1 LNHNV and CDR2 YYDKDF come from the germline V gene (reference sequence). Trimming cost V 1 base and J 0 bases; bases outside gene matches: 10. As DNA, the CDR3 is TGTGCCACCAGCAGAGGGTTGAGGACAGGGGCTGACTCTGGGGCCAACGTCCTGACTTTC. Protein: CATSRGLRTGADSGANVLTF. The variable domain in full, completed from reference TRBV15 and TRBJ2-6, reads DAMVIQNPRYQVTQFGKPVTLSCSQTLNHNVMYWYQQKSSQAPKLLFHYYDKDFNNEADTPDNFQSRRPNTSFCFLDIRSPGLGDTAMYLCATSRGLRTGADSGANVLTFGAGSRLTVL.

The sample holds a few counts of this clonotype. The rearrangement uses TRBV12-3 or TRBV12-4 and TRBJ2-6, with no clear D. V was shortened by 7 bases and J by 1 base, with 11 bases between the two germline ends. The CDR3 contains 15 residues. The CDR3 here is CASTPGKSGANVLTF. The CDR3 bases are TGTGCCAGCACCCCGGGCAAGTCTGGGGCCAACGTCCTGACTTTC.

This clonotype was seen a few times. The chain is built from TRBV11-2 and TRBJ1-1; D is uncertain. The germline gives CDR1 SGHAT, CDR2 FQNNGV. This CDR3 is built from 18 residues. Trimming left V 1 base short and J 0 bases short, with 18 bases between. The CDR3 coding sequence is TGTGCCAGCAGCTTAGTTGGGCAATATGAGGAGATGAACACTGAAGCTTTCTTT. Its translation: CASSLVGQYEEMNTEAFF.

This clonotype was picked up a small number of times. The gene calls are TRBV5-1 and TRBJ2-7; 13 nucleotides line up with TRBD2. Germline V lookup: CDR1 SGHRS, CDR2 YFSETQ. The V segment lost 5 bases and the J segment 0 bases; nucleotides outside the gene matches: 5. CDR3 length: 16 residues. For the CDR3, the DNA is TGCGCCAGCAGGACTGGACTAGCGGGGGTCTCCTACGAGCAGTACTTC. Amino acid sequence: CASRTGLAGVSYEQYF.

This sequence joins TRBV2 and TRBJ1-2; no clear D. Looked up from germline, CDR1 is SNHLY and CDR2 is FYNNEI. The CDR3 is 14 residues long. V lost 4 bases and J lost 0, with 9 bases in between. In DNA form, the CDR3 reads TGTGCCAGCAGTGTACGTGGCGCTAACTATGGCTACACCTTC. It is translated as CASSVRGANYGYTF.

In this sample, this clonotype turned up a few times. J is TRBJ2-3 and V is TRBV28, with D unresolved. CDR1 is MDHEN, CDR2 SYDVKM, per germline. The CDR3 length is 10 residues. Trimming took off 6 bases at V and 7 bases at J, with 5 bases between the two ends. CDR3 amino acids: CASRTYTQYF. In DNA, the CDR3 is TGTGCCAGCAGGACCTATACGCAGTATTTT. The variable domain in full, with the rest retrieved from reference TRBV28 and TRBJ2-3, is DVKVTQSSRYLVKRTGEKVFLECVQDMDHENMFWYRQDPGLGLRLIYFSYDVKMKEKGDIPEGYSVSREKKERFSLILESASTNQTSMYLCASRTYTQYFGPGTRLTVL.

This clonotype has just a few counts. This chain links TRBV28 with TRBJ1-5; no reliable D call. CDR3 length equals 15 residues. From germline, CDR1 is MDHEN and CDR2 SYDVKM. Trimming shortened V by 1 base and J by 1 base, and 8 bases separated the two germline ends. The CDR3 nucleotides are TGTGCCAGCAGTTTATTCTGGCAGAGCAATCAGCCCCAGCATTTT. Encoded protein: CASSLFWQSNQPQHF.